The rows below give T cell receptor beta chains drawn from one sample of a study of cytomegalovirus exposure and HLA in healthy donors. The assay was immunoSEQ multiplex PCR, and TCRdb's table has in-frame clones only and misses some. The data show around 150,000 clones, with about 76% seen just once and roughly 2% held by the top ten. The specimen sequenced was PBMCs. The receptors shown here come from a female donor in good health and CMV-seronegative. Both conserved end residues are part of each CDR3. Each record gives: clone size, V gene, J gene, CDR3 protein. Part of the rows lack a size; the others show once, few, many or a class for expanded clones.

abundance: -
v_gene: TRBV5-1
j_gene: -
CDR3aa: CASRPGQGSEQYF

abundance: -
v_gene: TRBV18
j_gene: TRBJ2-5
CDR3aa: CASSPLPSQETQYF

abundance: -
v_gene: TRBV9
j_gene: TRBJ2-1
CDR3aa: CASSPSAGGPDNEQFF

abundance: -
v_gene: TRBV30
j_gene: TRBJ1-6
CDR3aa: CAWALAYNSPLHF

abundance: once
v_gene: TRBV5-1
j_gene: TRBJ1-3
CDR3aa: CASSLEPSVGNTIYF

abundance: -
v_gene: TRBV25-1
j_gene: TRBJ2-3
CDR3aa: CASTPQGFTDTQYF

abundance: -
v_gene: TRBV6-5
j_gene: TRBJ2-1
CDR3aa: CASSYSGTGHYNEQFF

abundance: few
v_gene: TRBV6-1
j_gene: TRBJ1-1
CDR3aa: CASSISVDTEAFF

abundance: few
v_gene: TRBV10-3
j_gene: TRBJ1-1
CDR3aa: CAISEEGFWRGEAFF

abundance: -
v_gene: TRBV7-9
j_gene: TRBJ2-5
CDR3aa: CASTLGSLAVQETQYF

abundance: -
v_gene: TRBV5-1
j_gene: TRBJ2-3
CDR3aa: CASSWDSSTDTQYF

abundance: few
v_gene: TRBV30
j_gene: TRBJ1-3
CDR3aa: CAWAAGNSGNTIYF

abundance: -
v_gene: TRBV5-1
j_gene: TRBJ1-4
CDR3aa: CASSLVGGRDEKLFF

abundance: few
v_gene: TRBV7-9
j_gene: TRBJ2-2
CDR3aa: CASSLLTSGAGELFF

abundance: -
v_gene: TRBV9
j_gene: TRBJ1-1
CDR3aa: CASSVGQITQWTEAFF

abundance: -
v_gene: TRBV6-1
j_gene: TRBJ2-1
CDR3aa: CASSKGGEWYNEQFF

abundance: -
v_gene: TRBV7-2
j_gene: TRBJ1-2
CDR3aa: CASSPSGDYGYTF

abundance: -
v_gene: TRBV29-1
j_gene: TRBJ1-1
CDR3aa: CSARTGAGEAFF

abundance: -
v_gene: TRBV6-1
j_gene: TRBJ1-2
CDR3aa: CASSEQGLAGYTF

abundance: -
v_gene: TRBV5-1
j_gene: TRBJ1-1
CDR3aa: CASSKGASMNTEAFF

abundance: -
v_gene: TRBV30
j_gene: TRBJ1-3
CDR3aa: CAWSVPSSGAGNTIYF

abundance: -
v_gene: TRBV11-2
j_gene: TRBJ2-7
CDR3aa: CASSLEGLAYEQYF

abundance: -
v_gene: TRBV2
j_gene: TRBJ2-7
CDR3aa: CASSEQGPSSYEQYF

abundance: -
v_gene: TRBV5-1
j_gene: TRBJ2-5
CDR3aa: CASSFYGGVEETQYF

abundance: -
v_gene: TRBV7-9
j_gene: TRBJ2-7
CDR3aa: CASSLSFLEEQYF